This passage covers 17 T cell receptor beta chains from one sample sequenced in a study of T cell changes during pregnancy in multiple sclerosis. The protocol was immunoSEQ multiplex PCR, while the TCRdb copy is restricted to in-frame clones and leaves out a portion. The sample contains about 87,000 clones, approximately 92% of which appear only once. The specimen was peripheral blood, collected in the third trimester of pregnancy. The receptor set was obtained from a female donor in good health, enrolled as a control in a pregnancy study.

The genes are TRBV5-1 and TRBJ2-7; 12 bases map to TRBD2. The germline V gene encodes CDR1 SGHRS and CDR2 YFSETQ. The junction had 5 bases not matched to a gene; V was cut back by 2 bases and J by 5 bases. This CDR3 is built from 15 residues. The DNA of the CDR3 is TGCGCCAGCAGCTTTCGCCTAGCGGGAGGGGACGAGCAGTACTTC. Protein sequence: CASSFRLAGGDEQYF.

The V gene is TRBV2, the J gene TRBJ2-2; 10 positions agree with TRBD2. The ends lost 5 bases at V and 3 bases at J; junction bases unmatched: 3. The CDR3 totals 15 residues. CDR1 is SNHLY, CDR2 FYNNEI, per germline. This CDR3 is CASSSSGRDTGELFF. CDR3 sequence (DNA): TGTGCCAGCAGTTCAAGCGGGAGGGACACCGGGGAGCTGTTTTTT.

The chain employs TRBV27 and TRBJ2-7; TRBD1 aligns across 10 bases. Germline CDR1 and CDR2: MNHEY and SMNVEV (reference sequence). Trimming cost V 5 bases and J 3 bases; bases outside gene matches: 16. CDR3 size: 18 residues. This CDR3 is CASSGGTGDRLSLYEQYF. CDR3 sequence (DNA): TGTGCCAGCAGTGGAGGGACAGGGGACCGTCTAAGTCTCTACGAGCAGTACTTC.

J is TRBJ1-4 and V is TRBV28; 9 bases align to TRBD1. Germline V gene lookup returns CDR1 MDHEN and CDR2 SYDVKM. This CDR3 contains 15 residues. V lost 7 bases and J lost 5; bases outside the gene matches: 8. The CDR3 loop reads CASTLGTGRNEKLFF. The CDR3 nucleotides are TGTGCCAGCACCCTAGGGACAGGGAGGAATGAAAAACTGTTTTTT.

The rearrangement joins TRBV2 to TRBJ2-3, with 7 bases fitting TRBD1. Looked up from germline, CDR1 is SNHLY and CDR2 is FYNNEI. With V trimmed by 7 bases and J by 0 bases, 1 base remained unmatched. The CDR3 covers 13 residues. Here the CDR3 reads CASMGQSTDTQYF. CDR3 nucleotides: TGTGCCAGCATGGGACAGAGCACAGATACGCAGTATTTT.

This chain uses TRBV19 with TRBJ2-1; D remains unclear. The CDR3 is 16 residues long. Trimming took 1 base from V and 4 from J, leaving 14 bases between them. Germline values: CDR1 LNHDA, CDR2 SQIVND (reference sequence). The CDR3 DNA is TGTGCCAGTAGTATAGTGGCCGGGTATCAATACAATGAGCAGTTCTTC. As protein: CASSIVAGYQYNEQFF.

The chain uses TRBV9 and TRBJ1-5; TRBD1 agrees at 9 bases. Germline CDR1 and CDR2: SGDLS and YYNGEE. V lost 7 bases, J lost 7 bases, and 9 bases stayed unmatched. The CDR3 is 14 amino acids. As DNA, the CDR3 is TGTGCCAGCTCCCAAGGGACAGGGAACCAGCCCCAGCATTTT. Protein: CASSQGTGNQPQHF.

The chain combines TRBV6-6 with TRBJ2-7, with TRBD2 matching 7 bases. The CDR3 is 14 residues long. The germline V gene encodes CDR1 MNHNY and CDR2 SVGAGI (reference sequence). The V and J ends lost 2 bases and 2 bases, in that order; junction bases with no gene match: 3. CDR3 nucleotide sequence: TGTGCCAGCAGTTACGCTAGCGGACCCTACGAGCAGTACTTC. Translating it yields CASSYASGPYEQYF.

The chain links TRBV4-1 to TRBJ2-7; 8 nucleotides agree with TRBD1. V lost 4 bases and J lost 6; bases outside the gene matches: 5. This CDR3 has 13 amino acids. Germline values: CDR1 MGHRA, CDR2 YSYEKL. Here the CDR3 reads CASSLTGAGEQYF. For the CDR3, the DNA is TGCGCCAGCAGCCTGACAGGGGCTGGCGAGCAGTACTTC.

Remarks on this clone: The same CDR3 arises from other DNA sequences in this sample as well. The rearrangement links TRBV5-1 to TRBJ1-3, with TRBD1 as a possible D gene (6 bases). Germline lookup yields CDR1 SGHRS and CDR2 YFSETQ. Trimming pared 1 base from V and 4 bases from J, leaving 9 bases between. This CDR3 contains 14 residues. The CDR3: CASSLQGSGNTIYF. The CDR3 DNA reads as TGCGCCAGCAGCTTGCAGGGGAGCGGAAACACCATATATTTT.

CDR3 in DNA: TGCGCCAGCAGCCAAGATGTGGGACAGATCTACGAGCAGTACTTC. Protein: CASSQDVGQIYEQYF. This chain joins TRBV4-1 and TRBJ2-7; TRBD1 matches at 7 bases. The CDR3 length is 15 residues. CDR1 and CDR2 (germline): MGHRA, YSYEKL. With 0 bases clipped from V and 3 bases from J, the junction kept 5 bases outside the gene matches.

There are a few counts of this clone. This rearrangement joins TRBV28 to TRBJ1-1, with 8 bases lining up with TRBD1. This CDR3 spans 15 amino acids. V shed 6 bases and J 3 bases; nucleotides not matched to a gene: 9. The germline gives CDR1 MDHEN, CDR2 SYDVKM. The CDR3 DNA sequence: TGTGCCAGCAGGACAGGGGAGAGTTGGGACACTGAAGCTTTCTTT. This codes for CASRTGESWDTEAFF.

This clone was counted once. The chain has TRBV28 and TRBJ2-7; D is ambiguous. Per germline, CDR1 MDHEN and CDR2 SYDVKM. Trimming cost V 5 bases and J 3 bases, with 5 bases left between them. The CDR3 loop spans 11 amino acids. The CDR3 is CASSLYYEQYF. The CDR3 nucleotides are TGTGCCAGCAGTCTGTACTACGAGCAGTACTTC. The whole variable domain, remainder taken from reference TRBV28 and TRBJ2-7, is DVKVTQSSRYLVKRTGEKVFLECVQDMDHENMFWYRQDPGLGLRLIYFSYDVKMKEKGDIPEGYSVSREKKERFSLILESASTNQTSMYLCASSLYYEQYFGPGTRLTVT.

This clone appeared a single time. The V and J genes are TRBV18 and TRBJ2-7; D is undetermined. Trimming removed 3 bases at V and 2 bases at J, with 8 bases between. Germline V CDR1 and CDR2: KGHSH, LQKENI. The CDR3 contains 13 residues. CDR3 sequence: CASSPLVAYEQYF. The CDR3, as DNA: TGTGCCAGCTCACCCTTGGTAGCCTACGAGCAGTACTTC.

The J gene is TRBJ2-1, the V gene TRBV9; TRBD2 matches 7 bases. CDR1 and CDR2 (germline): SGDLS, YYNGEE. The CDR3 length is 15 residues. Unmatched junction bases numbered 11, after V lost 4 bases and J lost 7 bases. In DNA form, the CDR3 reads TGTGCCAGCAGCACTCGTGCGGGGGAGGGTAATGAGCAGTTCTTC. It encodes CASSTRAGEGNEQFF.

The CDR3: CATSSETDREQFF. CDR3 nucleotide sequence: TGTGCCACCAGCTCAGAAACAGACAGGGAGCAGTTCTTC. The chain uses TRBV15 and TRBJ2-1; D may be TRBD1 (6 bases). The CDR3 covers 13 residues. Germline values: CDR1 LNHNV, CDR2 YYDKDF (reference sequence). V lost 5 bases and J lost 10, with 15 bases in between.

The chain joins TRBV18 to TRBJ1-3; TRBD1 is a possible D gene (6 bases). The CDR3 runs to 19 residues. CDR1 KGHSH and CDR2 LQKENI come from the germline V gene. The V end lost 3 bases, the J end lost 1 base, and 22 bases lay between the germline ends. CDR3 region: CASSPNLGPLQGSGNTIYF. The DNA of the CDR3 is TGTGCCAGCTCACCCAATTTAGGTCCTCTACAGGGTTCTGGAAACACCATATATTTT.